The 10 T cell receptor beta chains reported below all come from one sample, sequenced in a study of T cell responses to AZD1222 COVID-19 vaccine. Assay: immunoSEQ multiplex PCR; the TCRdb copy retains only in-frame clones and omits some. The profile shows about 120,000 clones, over 75% of them singletons. The sequencing used peripheral blood, collected on day 0 of AZD1222 vaccination. The receptors shown here come from an adult in good health.

This clone appeared a single time. The rearrangement joins TRBV14 to TRBJ1-3; D possibly corresponds to TRBD1 (5 bases). Trimming left V 6 bases short and J 3 bases short, with 9 bases between. In germline, CDR1 is SGHDN, CDR2 FVKESK. The CDR3 is 13 amino acids. The CDR3 loop is CASSPRVGNTIYF. The CDR3 DNA reads as TGTGCCAGCAGTCCCAGGGTTGGAAACACCATATATTTT.

The V gene is TRBV6-5, the J gene TRBJ2-2; TRBD1 matches 8 bases. V gave up 4 bases and J gave up 5 bases; unmatched junction bases: 3. CDR3 length: 14 amino acids. Germline CDR1 reads MNHEY; CDR2 reads SVGAGI. As DNA, the CDR3 is TGTGCCAGCAGTTCTGACAGGGGTACCGGGGAGCTGTTTTTT. Translating gives CASSSDRGTGELFF.

This chain connects TRBV7-2 to TRBJ2-3, with 8 bases fitting TRBD2. This CDR3 is built from 14 residues. With 4 bases clipped from V and 5 bases from J, the junction kept 5 bases outside the gene matches. Germline CDR1 reads SGHTA; CDR2 reads FQGNSA. As DNA, the CDR3 is TGTGCCAGCAGCTCACTAGCGGCCCGAGATACGCAGTATTTT. Protein: CASSSLAARDTQYF.

This chain joins TRBV28 and TRBJ2-7; 8 nucleotides agree with TRBD1. The CDR3 extends over 13 amino acids. CDR1 is MDHEN and CDR2 is SYDVKM in the germline V gene. The junction had 6 bases not matched to a gene; V was cut back by 7 bases and J by 4 bases. CDR3 residues: CASTRQGLYEQYF. The CDR3 DNA is TGTGCCAGCACTAGACAGGGGTTATACGAGCAGTACTTC.

The chain is built from TRBV11-2 and TRBJ2-7, with 8 bases lining up with TRBD1. The CDR3 extends over 16 amino acids. V shed 2 bases and J 3 bases; nucleotides not matched to a gene: 9. Germline V gives CDR1 SGHAT, CDR2 FQNNGV. The CDR3: CASSLSGGQGIYEQYF. DNA of the CDR3: TGTGCCAGCAGCTTAAGCGGCGGACAGGGTATCTACGAGCAGTACTTC.

The chain is built from TRBV3-1 (or the pseudogene TRBV3-2) and TRBJ2-5; D gene uncertain. CDR3 size: 12 residues. V lost 4 bases to trimming and J lost 4 bases, with 7 bases between them. Germline CDR1 reads LGHDT; CDR2 reads YNNKEL (reference sequence). The CDR3 here is CASSLPGETQYF. The CDR3 bases are TGTGCCAGCAGCCTACCAGGAGAGACCCAGTACTTC.

This clone has just one count. V and J are TRBV5-1 and TRBJ2-7; 11 nucleotides agree with TRBD1. From germline, CDR1 is SGHRS and CDR2 YFSETQ. With 6 bases clipped from V and 2 bases from J, the junction kept 10 bases outside the gene matches. CDR3 length equals 16 residues. The CDR3 loop reads CASTTTGQGATYEQYF. The CDR3, as DNA: TGCGCCAGCACCACAACCGGACAGGGGGCAACCTACGAGCAGTACTTC.

The chain joins TRBV5-6 to TRBJ1-3; D is perhaps TRBD1 (5 bases). The CDR3 spans 17 residues. Germline lookup yields CDR1 SGHDT and CDR2 YYEEEE. Trimming pared 7 bases from V and 0 bases from J, leaving 20 bases between. CDR3 region: CASSPGVGGSSGNTIYF. DNA for the CDR3: TGTGCCAGCTCCCCGGGAGTCGGGGGTAGCTCTGGAAACACCATATATTTT. The variable domain in full, with the rest retrieved from reference TRBV5-6 and TRBJ1-3, is DAGVTQSPTHLIKTRGQQVTLRCSPKSGHDTVSWYQQALGQGPQFIFQYYEEEERQRGNFPDRFSGHQFPNYSSELNVNALLLGDSALYLCASSPGVGGSSGNTIYFGEGSWLTVV.

V gene TRBV5-5 combines with J gene TRBJ2-3; D remains ambiguous. V was shortened by 3 bases and J by 3 bases, with 5 bases between the two germline ends. Germline CDR1 and CDR2: SGHKS and YYEKEE (reference sequence). This CDR3 has 12 residues. For the CDR3, the DNA is TGTGCCAGCAGCTCTCTTACAGATACGCAGTATTTT. This sequence encodes CASSSLTDTQYF.

In its sample, this clone was seen once. This chain connects TRBV20-1 to TRBJ1-1; possibly TRBD1 for D (5 bases). The CDR3 sequence is 11 residues long. The germline gives CDR1 DFQATT, CDR2 SNEGSKA (reference sequence). CDR3: CRATSTGGAFF. The DNA for the CDR3 is TGCAGAGCCACCTCAACAGGCGGGGCTTTCTTT.